This passage covers 26 T cell receptor beta chains from one sample sequenced in a study of T cell clonality in common variable immunodeficiency. Study-wide results and limits: Common variable immunodeficiency TCR beta sequences reportedly had fewer deletions and N-nucleotide insertions.

Profiling relied on immunoSEQ multiplex PCR, and the TCRdb table lists in-frame clones only, not all of them. The profile covers some 1,500 clones, none occurring a single time. The antigens for these receptors are not known. The sample comprised peripheral blood mononuclear cells. The receptors come from a human donor with common variable immunodeficiency.

This clone is medium-sized within its sample. The missing CDR3 end, 3 residues past where the read stops, is filled in from the germline J gene. This chain uses TRBV20-1 with TRBJ1-2, with D maybe TRBD1 (6 bases). Trimming took 6 bases from V and 0 from J, leaving 14 bases between them. The CDR3 runs to 14 residues. Germline CDR1 is DFQATT and CDR2 is SNEGSKA (reference sequence). Partial CDR3 DNA: TGCAGTGCAGTTAACAGGGACGCTAACTATGGC. It yields the protein CSAVNRDANYG. The CDR3 in full is CSAVNRDANYGYTF.

This clone showed up just a few times. Read sequence stops 3 residues before the CDR3 end, and the germline J gene provides the missing end. The chain joins TRBV19 to TRBJ2-1; D may be TRBD2 (6 bases). Germline values: CDR1 LNHDA, CDR2 SQIVND (reference sequence). The CDR3 totals 15 residues. Trimming stripped 2 bases from V and 0 bases from J, with 8 bases between. Partial CDR3 DNA: TGTGCCAGTAGTATATTGGGGGGCTCCTACAATGAG. Amino acids: CASSILGGSYNE. The CDR3 in its entirety is CASSILGGSYNEQFF.

This clone is medium-sized within its sample. Compared with germline, one end of the junction differs, possibly owing to a read error. The CDR3 is cut off 3 residues early in the read; its end comes from the germline J gene. This chain connects TRBV5-1 to TRBJ1-1, with a weak D call TRBD1 (6 bases). There are 16 residues in the CDR3. Per germline, CDR1 SGHRS and CDR2 YFSETQ. The sequenced part of the CDR3 DNA is TGCGCCAGCAGCCCCACCCCGGGGGGGCTGAAGACTGAA. It translates to CASSPTPGGLKTE. The entire CDR3 is CASSPTPGGLKTEAFF.

The table lists this clone with a few counts. Read coverage stops 3 residues before the CDR3 terminus; the germline J gene supplies the remainder. The genes are TRBV6-1 and TRBJ2-1; 7 bases map to TRBD2. The CDR3 is made up of 17 amino acids. The germline CDR1 and CDR2 sequences are MNHNS and SASEGT. V lost 2 bases, J lost 3 bases, and 10 bases stayed unmatched. CDR3 amino acids: CASSESSGRGFYNEQFF. The covered CDR3 bases are TGTGCCAGCAGTGAATCGTCTGGGCGGGGGTTCTACAATGAG.

Within the sample, this clone is medium-sized (0.01 to 0.1%). The read is 3 residues too short to cover the CDR3 end, so that end is filled in from the germline J gene. The chain carries TRBV20-1 and TRBJ2-4, with D maybe TRBD2 (6 bases). This CDR3 region has 16 residues. Trimming shortened V by 1 base and J by 3 bases, and 16 bases separated the two germline ends. Germline CDR1 and CDR2: DFQATT and SNEGSKA (reference sequence). The part of the CDR3 DNA that was read is TGCAGTGCTAGAGTGGGGGGATCTGCGGGCAAAAACATT. It specifies CSARVGGSAGKNI. The whole CDR3 protein reads CSARVGGSAGKNIQYF.

CDR3 DNA, as far as it was read: TGTGCCAGTAGCCGGGGGGGCGGGGGGCAAGAGACC. It yields the protein CASSRGGGGQET. The CDR3 in its entirety is CASSRGGGGQETQYF. The rearrangement uses TRBV19 and TRBJ2-5; the match to TRBD2 covers 8 bases. The read ends 3 residues before the CDR3 terminus; that terminus is restored from the germline J gene. This CDR3 spans 15 amino acids. V dropped 6 bases and J dropped 2; count of bases not matched to a gene: 8. CDR1 and CDR2 (germline): LNHDA, SQIVND (reference sequence).

In its sample, this clone is medium-sized. The read ends 3 residues before the CDR3 terminus; that terminus is restored from the germline J gene. The chain uses TRBV5-1 and TRBJ1-2; weak D call: TRBD1 (5 bases). Germline loops: CDR1 SGHRS, CDR2 YFSETQ. The CDR3 runs to 13 residues. Between the trimmed V and J ends, which lost 8 bases and 2 bases, there was a span of 13 bases. Partial CDR3 DNA: TGCGCCAGAGGTGGGCGGGGCAACTATGGC. Translating gives CARGGRGNYG. The whole CDR3 is CARGGRGNYGYTF.

By share of the sample, this clone is medium-sized (0.01 to 0.1%). The CDR3 extends 3 residues past the end of the read, so its final part is completed from the germline J gene. This chain joins TRBV2 and TRBJ1-4; no firm D call. The V gene's germline CDR1 is SNHLY and CDR2 FYNNEI. This CDR3 is 15 amino acids long. With 5 bases removed from V and 0 bases from J, the gap between germline ends came to 10 bases. Partial CDR3 DNA: TGTGCCAGCAGTAAAGACTTTGCAACTAATGAAAAA. Translation gives CASSKDFATNEK. The full CDR3 protein reads CASSKDFATNEKLFF.

This clone is medium-sized (0.01 to 0.1%) within its sample. CDR3 residues: CASSGNSPLHF. The CDR3 DNA, read in part, is TGTGCCAGCTCGGGGAATTCACCC. The chain joins TRBV12-3 or TRBV12-4 to TRBJ1-6; D uncertain. The sequenced fragment ends 3 residues before the CDR3 boundary, so the rest is inferred from the germline J gene. V shed 8 bases and J shed 7 bases, with 6 bases lying between them. There are 11 residues in the CDR3.

A few counts support this clone. Read coverage stops 3 residues before the CDR3 terminus; the germline J gene supplies the remainder. The chain carries TRBV2 and TRBJ1-3; D uncertain. The germline V gene has CDR1 SNHLY and CDR2 FYNNEI. The ends were cut back, 6 bases at V and 2 bases at J, with 11 bases in the middle. This CDR3 has 14 residues. The sequenced CDR3 bases are TGTGCCAGCAGCGCGGGAATAGCTGGAAACACC. It codes for CASSAGIAGNT. The whole CDR3 is CASSAGIAGNTIYF.

By frequency in the sample, this clone is medium-sized (0.01 to 0.1%). The read gets to within 3 residues of the CDR3 end, and the germline J gene fills in the rest. The V call is TRBV19, the J call TRBJ2-5; D remains unclear. V dropped 4 bases and J dropped 3 bases, with 6 bases sitting between them. Germline CDR1 LNHDA, CDR2 SQIVND (reference sequence). The CDR3 totals 12 residues. The sequenced CDR3 bases are TGTGCCAGTAGTACTTCAGAAGAGACC. Amino acid sequence: CASSTSEET. The whole CDR3 protein is CASSTSEETQYF.

Points on this clone: The read comes to an end 3 residues before the CDR3 does, leaving the germline J gene to fill in the end. The V and J genes are TRBV18 and TRBJ2-5; D ambiguous. Trimming removed 2 bases at V and 2 bases at J, with 6 bases between. The CDR3 spans 13 residues. Germline loops: CDR1 KGHSH, CDR2 LQKENI. The sequenced CDR3 bases are TGTGCCAGCTCACCATCAGGTCAAGAGACC. It specifies CASSPSGQET. The CDR3 as a whole reads CASSPSGQETQYF.

As for this clone: The CDR3 extends 3 residues past the end of the read, so its final part is completed from the germline J gene. The chain carries TRBV7-6 and TRBJ2-5; tentatively, D is TRBD2 (6 bases). CDR3 size: 14 residues. In germline, CDR1 is SGHVS, CDR2 FNYEAQ. V was cut by 1 base and J by 5 bases, with 11 bases left in between. CDR3 in amino acids: CASSLGPGRETQYF. CDR3 DNA (partial): TGTGCCAGCAGCTTAGGACCAGGGAGGGAGACC.

Points on this clone: The CDR3 end lies 3 residues beyond the end of the read and is filled in from the germline J gene. This chain links TRBV18 with TRBJ2-1, with D hard to call. The CDR3 runs 17 residues. Trimming shortened V by 0 bases and J by 0 bases, and 12 bases separated the two germline ends. The germline V gene encodes CDR1 KGHSH and CDR2 LQKENI. The covered CDR3 bases are TGTGCCAGCTCACCACCCCCGGTTGAGATCTCCTACAATGAG. Translated: CASSPPPVEISYNE. The whole CDR3 protein is CASSPPPVEISYNEQFF.

In this sample, this clone turned up a few times. The CDR3 goes on 3 residues after the read ends, and that part is filled in from the germline J gene. The chain has TRBV19 and TRBJ1-3; D remains ambiguous. The CDR3 runs 16 residues. Germline V gene sequence: CDR1 LNHDA, CDR2 SQIVND (reference sequence). V was clipped by 2 bases and J by 7 bases, with 18 bases between them. Partial CDR3 DNA: TGTGCCAGTAGTATAAGGGCCCCTCAAGTTCGGAACACC. It codes for CASSIRAPQVRNT. The whole CDR3 sequence is CASSIRAPQVRNTIYF.

This clone was observed a handful of times. The read gets to within 3 residues of the CDR3 end, and the germline J gene fills in the rest. The chain couples TRBV2 to TRBJ2-6, with a possible D match to TRBD1 (6 bases). V was trimmed by 5 bases and J by 0 bases, leaving 8 bases between them. Germline assignment: CDR1 SNHLY and CDR2 FYNNEI. The CDR3 runs to 15 residues. The DNA read from the CDR3 is TGTGCCAGCAGTCAGGACAGCTCTGGGGCCAACGTC. Protein product: CASSQDSSGANV. The CDR3 in its entirety is CASSQDSSGANVLTF.

This clone was seen only a few times. Read sequence stops 3 residues before the CDR3 end, and the germline J gene provides the missing end. This sequence joins TRBV19 and TRBJ1-5, with a weak D call TRBD1 (5 bases). V lost 2 bases and J lost 3, with 11 bases in between. CDR1 is LNHDA, CDR2 SQIVND, per germline (reference sequence). The CDR3 has 15 residues. The sequenced CDR3 bases are TGTGCCAGTAGTATATCAGGGTTGTCCAATCAGCCC. Translating it yields CASSISGLSNQP. The whole CDR3 sequence is CASSISGLSNQPQHF.

This clone is classed as medium-sized. The sequence runs out 3 residues before the end of the CDR3; the remainder is reconstructed from the germline J gene. This same CDR3 is encoded by further DNA sequences in the sample. This sequence joins TRBV19 and TRBJ1-2; 7 nucleotides match TRBD1. J gave up 5 bases and V 7 bases, and 7 bases lay outside the gene matches. Germline V lookup: CDR1 LNHDA, CDR2 SQIVND (reference sequence). The CDR3 contains 13 residues. The CDR3 bases that were read are TGTGCCAGTAATTTGGGACAGCGTTATGGC. Amino acid sequence: CASNLGQRYG. The entire CDR3 protein is CASNLGQRYGYTF.

As to this clone: The read stops 3 residues short of the end of the CDR3; the missing end is completed from the germline J gene. V and J are TRBV7-9 and TRBJ1-3; TRBD1 agrees at 8 bases. This CDR3 spans 14 amino acids. Germline CDR1 reads SEHNR; CDR2 reads FQNEAQ (reference sequence). V shed 4 bases, J shed 4 bases, and the junction held 3 bases outside the gene matches. CDR3 DNA (partial): TGTGCCAGCAGCTCGGGACAGGTCGGAAACACC. Encoded protein: CASSSGQVGNT. The full CDR3 protein reads CASSSGQVGNTIYF.

As to this clone: The read gets to within 3 residues of the CDR3 end, and the germline J gene fills in the rest. The chain carries TRBV30 and TRBJ2-2; 9 nucleotides line up with TRBD1. V lost 2 bases to trimming and J lost 4 bases; unmatched junction nucleotides: 5. Germline V gene lookup returns CDR1 GTSNPN and CDR2 SVGIG (reference sequence). The CDR3 runs 15 residues. CDR3 DNA (partial): TGTGCCTGGAGTTCTTTGGACAGGGGCACCGGGGAG. Translated: CAWSSLDRGTGE. The whole CDR3 region reads CAWSSLDRGTGELFF.

For this clone: The observed sequence ends 3 residues before the CDR3 terminus, with the missing tail filled in from the germline J gene. This rearrangement joins TRBV19 to TRBJ2-2, with 9 bases matching TRBD1. Losses at the gene ends were 5 bases for V and 4 bases for J; bases not matched to a gene: 5. Germline assignment: CDR1 LNHDA and CDR2 SQIVND (reference sequence). CDR3 length equals 15 residues. CDR3 bases read: TGTGCCAGTAGTGTGGGACAGGGTGTCACCGGGGAG. Translated: CASSVGQGVTGE. The entire CDR3 is CASSVGQGVTGELFF.

This clone ranks as medium-sized. The read halts 3 residues ahead of the CDR3 end, with the missing end drawn from the germline J gene. This chain uses TRBV9 with TRBJ2-5; 10 bases agree with TRBD1. V shed 2 bases, J shed 2 bases, and the junction held 6 bases outside the gene matches. This CDR3 has 16 residues. Germline lookup yields CDR1 SGDLS and CDR2 YYNGEE. CDR3 residues: CASSVSGTGVQETQYF. The covered CDR3 bases are TGTGCCAGCAGCGTCTCTGGGACAGGGGTACAAGAGACC. The whole variable domain, remainder taken from reference TRBV9 and TRBJ2-5, is DSGVTQTPKHLITATGQRVTLRCSPRSGDLSVYWYQQSLDQGLQFLIQYYNGEERAKGNILERFSAQQFPDLHSELNLSSLELGDSALYFCASSVSGTGVQETQYFGPGTRLLVL.

As regards this clone: The CDR3 extends 3 residues past the end of the read, so its final part is completed from the germline J gene. V gene TRBV6-1 combines with J gene TRBJ2-7; TRBD1 or TRBD2 may be the D gene (5 bases each). Germline V CDR1 and CDR2: MNHNS, SASEGT. V shed 3 bases and J shed 6 bases, with 12 bases lying between them. This CDR3 is 13 amino acids long. The CDR3 sequence is CASSERVGVEQYF. Partial CDR3 DNA: TGTGCCAGCAGTGAGAGGGTAGGGGTCGAG.

As to this clone: The CDR3 goes on 3 residues after the read ends, and that part is filled in from the germline J gene. The rearrangement joins TRBV5-5 to TRBJ2-7, with TRBD1 as a possible D gene (6 bases). Germline V gene data show CDR1 as SGHKS and CDR2 as YYEKEE (reference sequence). Trimming removed 4 bases from V and 0 bases from J, with 14 bases in between. The CDR3 covers 15 residues. The part of the CDR3 DNA that was read is TGTGCCAGCAGCCCCGGACGGACAGTCTCCTACGAG. This codes for CASSPGRTVSYE. The entire CDR3 protein reads CASSPGRTVSYEQYF.

Worth noting for this clone: The read stops 3 residues short of the end of the CDR3; the missing end is completed from the germline J gene. The rearrangement joins TRBV2 to TRBJ1-5; D ambiguous. Trimming stripped 8 bases from V and 7 bases from J, with 21 bases between. Looked up from germline, CDR1 is SNHLY and CDR2 is FYNNEI. The CDR3 totals 15 residues. The part of the CDR3 DNA that was read is TGTGCCAGCGCCCTAGATTCGGGGTTGTCGCAGCCC. Translated, it gives CASALDSGLSQP. The full CDR3 reads CASALDSGLSQPQHF.

In its sample, this clone is medium-sized. The read ends 3 residues before the CDR3 terminus; that terminus is restored from the germline J gene. The chain is built from TRBV20-1 and TRBJ2-2, with 8 positions matching TRBD1. CDR1 is DFQATT and CDR2 is SNEGSKA in the germline V gene (reference sequence). Unmatched junction bases numbered 12, after V lost 5 bases and J lost 1 base. The CDR3 consists of 17 residues. The CDR3 bases that were read are TGCAGTGCTGGGGACCTTTTTGACAGGGGGAACACCGGGGAG. Translated: CSAGDLFDRGNTGE. The entire CDR3 protein is CSAGDLFDRGNTGELFF.